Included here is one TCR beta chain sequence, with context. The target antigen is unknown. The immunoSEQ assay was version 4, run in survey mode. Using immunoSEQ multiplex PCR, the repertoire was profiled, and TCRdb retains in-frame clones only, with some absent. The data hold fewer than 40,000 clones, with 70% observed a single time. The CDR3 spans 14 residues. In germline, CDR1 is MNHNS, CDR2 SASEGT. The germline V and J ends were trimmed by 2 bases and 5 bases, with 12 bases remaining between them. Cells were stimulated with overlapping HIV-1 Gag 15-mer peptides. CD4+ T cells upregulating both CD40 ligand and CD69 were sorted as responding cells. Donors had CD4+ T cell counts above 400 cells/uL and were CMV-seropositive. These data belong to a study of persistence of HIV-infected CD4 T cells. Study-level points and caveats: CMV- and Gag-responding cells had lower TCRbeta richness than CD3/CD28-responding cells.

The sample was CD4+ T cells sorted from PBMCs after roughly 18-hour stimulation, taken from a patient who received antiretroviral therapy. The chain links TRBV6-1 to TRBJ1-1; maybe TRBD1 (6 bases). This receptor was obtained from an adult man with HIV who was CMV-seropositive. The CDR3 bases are TGTGCCAGCAGTGAACTACAGGGAGGAACTGAAGCTTTCTTT. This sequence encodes CASSELQGGTEAFF.